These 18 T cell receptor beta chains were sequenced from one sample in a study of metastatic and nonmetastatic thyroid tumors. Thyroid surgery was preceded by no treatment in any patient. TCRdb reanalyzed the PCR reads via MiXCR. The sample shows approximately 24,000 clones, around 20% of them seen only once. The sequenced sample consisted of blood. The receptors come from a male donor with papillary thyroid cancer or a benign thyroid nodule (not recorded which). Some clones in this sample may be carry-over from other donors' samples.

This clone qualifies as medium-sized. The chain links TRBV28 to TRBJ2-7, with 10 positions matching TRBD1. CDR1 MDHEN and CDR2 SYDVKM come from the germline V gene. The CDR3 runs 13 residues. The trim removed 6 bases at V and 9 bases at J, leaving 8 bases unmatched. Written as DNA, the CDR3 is TGTGCCAGCAGGAGACAGGGGGCGCCCGTGCAGTACTTC. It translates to CASRRQGAPVQYF.

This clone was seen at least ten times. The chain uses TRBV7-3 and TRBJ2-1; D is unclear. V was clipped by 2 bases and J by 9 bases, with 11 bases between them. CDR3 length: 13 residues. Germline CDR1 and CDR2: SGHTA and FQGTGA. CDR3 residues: CASSLSAKSEQFF. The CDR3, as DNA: TGTGCCAGCAGCTTATCAGCGAAGAGTGAGCAGTTCTTC.

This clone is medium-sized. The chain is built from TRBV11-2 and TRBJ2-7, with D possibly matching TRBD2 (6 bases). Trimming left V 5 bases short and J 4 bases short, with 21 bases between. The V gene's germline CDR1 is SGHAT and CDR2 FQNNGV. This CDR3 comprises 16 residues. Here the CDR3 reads CASSPPRVGSGYEQYF. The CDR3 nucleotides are TGTGCCAGCAGCCCCCCCCGAGTGGGTAGCGGTTACGAGCAGTACTTC.

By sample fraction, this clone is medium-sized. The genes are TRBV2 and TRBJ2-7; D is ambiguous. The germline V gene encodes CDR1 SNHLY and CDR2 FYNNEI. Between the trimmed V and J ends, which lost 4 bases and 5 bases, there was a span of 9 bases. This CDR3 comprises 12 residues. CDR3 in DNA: TGTGCCAGCAGTGGGGATTTCAACGAGCAGTACTTC. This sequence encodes CASSGDFNEQYF.

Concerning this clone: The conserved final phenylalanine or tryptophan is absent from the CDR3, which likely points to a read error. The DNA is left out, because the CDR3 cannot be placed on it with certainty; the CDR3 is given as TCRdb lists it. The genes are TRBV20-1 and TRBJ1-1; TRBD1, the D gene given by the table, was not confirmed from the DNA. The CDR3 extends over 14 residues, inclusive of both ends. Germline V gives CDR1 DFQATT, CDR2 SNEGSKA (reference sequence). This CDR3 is CSALTQGTGTEAFS.

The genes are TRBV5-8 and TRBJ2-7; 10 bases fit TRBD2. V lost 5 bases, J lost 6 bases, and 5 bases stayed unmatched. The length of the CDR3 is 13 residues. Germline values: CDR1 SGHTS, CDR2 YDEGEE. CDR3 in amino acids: CASSIAGGREQYF. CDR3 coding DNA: TGTGCCAGCAGTATAGCGGGAGGTCGCGAGCAGTACTTC.

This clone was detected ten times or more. As DNA, the CDR3 is TGTGCCAGCAGCTTAAGCGGGACAGACTCCTACGAGCAGTACTTC. It is translated as CASSLSGTDSYEQYF. V is TRBV7-2 and J is TRBJ2-7; possibly TRBD1 or TRBD2 for D (7 bases each). CDR1 is SGHTA and CDR2 is FQGNSA in the germline V gene. This CDR3 region has 15 residues. V lost 2 bases to trimming and J lost 0 bases, with 11 bases between them.

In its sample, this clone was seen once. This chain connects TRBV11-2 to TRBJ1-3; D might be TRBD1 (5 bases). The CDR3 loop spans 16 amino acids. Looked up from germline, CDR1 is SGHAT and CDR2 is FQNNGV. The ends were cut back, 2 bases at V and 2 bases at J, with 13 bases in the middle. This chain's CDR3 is CASSLLVRGAGNTIYF. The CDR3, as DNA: TGTGCCAGCAGCTTACTGGTACGGGGGGCTGGAAACACCATATATTTT. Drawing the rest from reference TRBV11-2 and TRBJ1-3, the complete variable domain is EAGVAQSPRYKIIEKRQSVAFWCNPISGHATLYWYQQILGQGPKLLIQFQNNGVVDDSQLPKDRFSAERLKGVDSTLKIQPAKLEDSAVYLCASSLLVRGAGNTIYFGEGSWLTVV.

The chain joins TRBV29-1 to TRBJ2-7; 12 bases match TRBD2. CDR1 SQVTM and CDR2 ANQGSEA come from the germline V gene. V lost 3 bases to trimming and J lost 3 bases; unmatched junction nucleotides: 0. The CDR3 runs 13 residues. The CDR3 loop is CSVETSGSYEQYF. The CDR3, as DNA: TGCAGCGTTGAGACTAGCGGGAGCTACGAGCAGTACTTC.

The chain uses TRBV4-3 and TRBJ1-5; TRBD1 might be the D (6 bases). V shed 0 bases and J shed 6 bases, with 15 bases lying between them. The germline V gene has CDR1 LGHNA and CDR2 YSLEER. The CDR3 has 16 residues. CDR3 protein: CASSQDSGEFGQPQHF. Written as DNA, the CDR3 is TGCGCCAGCAGCCAAGATTCAGGGGAGTTTGGTCAGCCCCAGCATTTT.

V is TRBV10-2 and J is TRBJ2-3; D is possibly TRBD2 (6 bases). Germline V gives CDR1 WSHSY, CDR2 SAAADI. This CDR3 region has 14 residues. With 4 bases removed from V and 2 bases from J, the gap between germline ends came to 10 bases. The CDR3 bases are TGCGCCAGCAGTGTAACTAGCCTCACAGATACGCAGTATTTT. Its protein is CASSVTSLTDTQYF.

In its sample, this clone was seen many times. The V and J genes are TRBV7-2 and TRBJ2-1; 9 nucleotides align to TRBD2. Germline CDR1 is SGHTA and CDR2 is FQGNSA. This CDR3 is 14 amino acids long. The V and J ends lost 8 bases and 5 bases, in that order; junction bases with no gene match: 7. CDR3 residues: CASFSAGGDNEQFF. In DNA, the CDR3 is TGTGCCAGCTTTTCGGCGGGAGGGGACAATGAGCAGTTCTTC.

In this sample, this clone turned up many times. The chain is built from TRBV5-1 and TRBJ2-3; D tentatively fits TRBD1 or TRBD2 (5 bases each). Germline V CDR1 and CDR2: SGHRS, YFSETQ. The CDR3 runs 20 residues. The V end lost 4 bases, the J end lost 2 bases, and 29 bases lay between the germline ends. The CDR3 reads CASSSPWGKSPHGATDTQYF. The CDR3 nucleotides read TGCGCCAGCAGCAGCCCTTGGGGGAAAAGTCCACACGGGGCCACAGATACGCAGTATTTT.

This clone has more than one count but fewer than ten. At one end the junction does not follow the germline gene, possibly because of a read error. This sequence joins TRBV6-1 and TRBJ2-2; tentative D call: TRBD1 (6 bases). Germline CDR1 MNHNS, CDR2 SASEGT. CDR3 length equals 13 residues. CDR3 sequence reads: CAGSEGDTVELFF. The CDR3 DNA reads TGTGCCGGCAGTGAAGGGGACACCGTGGAGCTGTTTTTT.

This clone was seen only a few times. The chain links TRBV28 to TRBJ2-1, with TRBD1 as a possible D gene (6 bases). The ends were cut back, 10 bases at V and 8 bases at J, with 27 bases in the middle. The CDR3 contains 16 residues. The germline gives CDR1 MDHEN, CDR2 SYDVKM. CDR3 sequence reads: CATTSPRYRVVDEQFF. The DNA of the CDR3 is TGTGCCACCACCTCCCCCCGGTACAGGGTGGTCGATGAGCAGTTCTTC.

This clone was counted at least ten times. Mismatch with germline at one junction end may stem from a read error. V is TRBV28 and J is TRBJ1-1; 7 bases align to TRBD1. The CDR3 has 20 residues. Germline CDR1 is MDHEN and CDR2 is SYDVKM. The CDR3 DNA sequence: TGTGCCAGCAGCCAATATCCTCATGGACAGGCTGTCGGGTTCTACACCGAAGCTTTCTTT. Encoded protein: CASSQYPHGQAVGFYTEAFF.

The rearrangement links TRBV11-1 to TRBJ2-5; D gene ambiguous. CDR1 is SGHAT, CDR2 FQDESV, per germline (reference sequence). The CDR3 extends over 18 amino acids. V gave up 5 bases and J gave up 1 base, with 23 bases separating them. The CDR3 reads CASSQIATLTSTQETQYF. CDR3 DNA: TGTGCCAGCAGCCAAATAGCCACCCTGACGAGTACCCAAGAGACCCAGTACTTC. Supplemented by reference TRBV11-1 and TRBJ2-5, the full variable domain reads EAEVAQSPRYKITEKSQAVAFWCDPISGHATLYWYRQILGQGPELLVQFQDESVVDDSQLPKDRFSAERLKGVDSTLKIQPAELGDSAMYLCASSQIATLTSTQETQYFGPGTRLLVL.

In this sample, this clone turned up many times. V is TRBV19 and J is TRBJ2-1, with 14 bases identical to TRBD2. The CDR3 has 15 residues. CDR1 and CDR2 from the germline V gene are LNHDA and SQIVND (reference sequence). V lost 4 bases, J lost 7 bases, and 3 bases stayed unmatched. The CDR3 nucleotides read TGTGCCAGTAGTACCGGGACTAGCGGGAGTAATGAGCAGTTCTTC. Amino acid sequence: CASSTGTSGSNEQFF.